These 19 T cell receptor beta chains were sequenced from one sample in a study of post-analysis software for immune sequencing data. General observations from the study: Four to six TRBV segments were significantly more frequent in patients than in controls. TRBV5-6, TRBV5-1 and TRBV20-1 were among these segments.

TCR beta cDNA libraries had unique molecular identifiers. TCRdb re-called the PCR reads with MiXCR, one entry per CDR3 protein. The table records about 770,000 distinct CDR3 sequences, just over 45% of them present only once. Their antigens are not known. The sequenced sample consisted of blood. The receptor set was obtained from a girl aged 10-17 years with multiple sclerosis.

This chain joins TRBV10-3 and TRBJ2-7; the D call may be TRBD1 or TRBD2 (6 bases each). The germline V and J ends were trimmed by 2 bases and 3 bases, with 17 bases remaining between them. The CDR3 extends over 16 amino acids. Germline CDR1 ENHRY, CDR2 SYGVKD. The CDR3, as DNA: TGTGCCATCAGTGAGGGGGGGCCCTCACATTTCTACGAGCAGTACTTC. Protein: CAISEGGPSHFYEQYF.

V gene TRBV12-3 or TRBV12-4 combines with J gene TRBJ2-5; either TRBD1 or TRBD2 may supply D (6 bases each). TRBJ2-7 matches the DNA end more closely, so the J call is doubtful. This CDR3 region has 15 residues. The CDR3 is CASSFMAGGLYEQYF. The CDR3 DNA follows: TGTGCCAGCAGTTTTATGGCTGGGGGGCTATACGAGCAGTACTTC.

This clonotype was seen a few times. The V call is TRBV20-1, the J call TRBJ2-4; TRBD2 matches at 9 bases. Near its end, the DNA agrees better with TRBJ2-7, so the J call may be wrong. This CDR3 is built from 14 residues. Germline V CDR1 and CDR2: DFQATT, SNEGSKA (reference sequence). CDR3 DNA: TGCAGTGCTACCCGGAGTAGCGGGAGATACGAGCAGTACTTC. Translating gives CSATRSSGRYEQYF.

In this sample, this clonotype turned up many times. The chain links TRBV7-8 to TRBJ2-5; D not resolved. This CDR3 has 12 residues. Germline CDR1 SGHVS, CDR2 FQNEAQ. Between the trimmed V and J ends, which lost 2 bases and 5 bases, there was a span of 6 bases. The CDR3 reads CASSLPTETQYF. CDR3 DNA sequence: TGTGCCAGCAGCTTACCTACCGAGACCCAGTACTTC.

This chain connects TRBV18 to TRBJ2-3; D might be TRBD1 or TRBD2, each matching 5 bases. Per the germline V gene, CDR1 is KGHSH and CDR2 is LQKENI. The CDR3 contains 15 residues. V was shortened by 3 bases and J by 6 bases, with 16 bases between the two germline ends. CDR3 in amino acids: CASSPGFGTPDTQYF. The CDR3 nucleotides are TGTGCCAGCTCACCCGGGTTTGGGACGCCTGATACGCAGTATTTT.

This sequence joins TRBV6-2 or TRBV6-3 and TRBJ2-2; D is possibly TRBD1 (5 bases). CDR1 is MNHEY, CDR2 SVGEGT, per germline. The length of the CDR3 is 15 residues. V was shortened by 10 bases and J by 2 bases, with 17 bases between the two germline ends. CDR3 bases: TGTGCCACCGAATACTGGGGCGATAACACCGGGGAGCTGTTTTTT. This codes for CATEYWGDNTGELFF.

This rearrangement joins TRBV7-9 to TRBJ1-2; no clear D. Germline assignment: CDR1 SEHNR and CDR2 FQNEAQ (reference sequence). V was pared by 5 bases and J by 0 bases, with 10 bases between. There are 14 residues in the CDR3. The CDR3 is CASSLVEANYGYTF. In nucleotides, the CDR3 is TGTGCCAGCAGCCTTGTGGAGGCTAACTATGGCTACACCTTC.

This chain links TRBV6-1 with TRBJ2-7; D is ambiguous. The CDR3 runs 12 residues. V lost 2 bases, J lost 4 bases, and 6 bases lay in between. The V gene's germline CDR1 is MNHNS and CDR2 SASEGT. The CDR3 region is CASSELWYEQYF. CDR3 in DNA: TGTGCCAGCAGTGAATTATGGTACGAGCAGTACTTC.

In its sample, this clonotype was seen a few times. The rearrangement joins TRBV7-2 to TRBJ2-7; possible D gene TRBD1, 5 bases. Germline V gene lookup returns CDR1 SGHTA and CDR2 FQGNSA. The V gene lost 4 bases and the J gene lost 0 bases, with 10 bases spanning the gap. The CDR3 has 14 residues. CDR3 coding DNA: TGTGCCAGCAGCTCCGGACATTACTCCTACGAGCAGTACTTC. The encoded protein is CASSSGHYSYEQYF.

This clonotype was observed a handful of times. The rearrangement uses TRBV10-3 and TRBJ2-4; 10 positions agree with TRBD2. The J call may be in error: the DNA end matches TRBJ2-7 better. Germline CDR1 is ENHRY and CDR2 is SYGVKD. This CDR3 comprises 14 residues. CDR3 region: CAISGTSASYEQYF. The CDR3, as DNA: TGTGCCATCAGCGGGACTAGCGCCTCCTACGAGCAGTACTTC.

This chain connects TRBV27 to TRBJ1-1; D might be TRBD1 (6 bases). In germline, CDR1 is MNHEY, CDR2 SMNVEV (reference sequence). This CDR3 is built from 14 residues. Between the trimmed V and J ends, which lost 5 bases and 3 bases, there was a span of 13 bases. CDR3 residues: CASSARGGYTEAFF. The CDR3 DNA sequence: TGTGCCAGCAGTGCCCGAGGGGGTTACACTGAAGCTTTCTTT.

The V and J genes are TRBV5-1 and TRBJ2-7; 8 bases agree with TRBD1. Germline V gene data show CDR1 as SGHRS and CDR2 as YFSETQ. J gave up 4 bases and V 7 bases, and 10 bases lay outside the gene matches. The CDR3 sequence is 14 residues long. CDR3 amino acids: CASGPGQGLYEQYF. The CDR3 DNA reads TGCGCCAGCGGTCCAGGACAGGGTCTATACGAGCAGTACTTC. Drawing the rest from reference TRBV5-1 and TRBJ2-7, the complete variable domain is KAGVTQTPRYLIKTRGQQVTLSCSPISGHRSVSWYQQTPGQGLQFLFEYFSETQRNKGNFPGRFSGRQFSNSRSEMNVSTLELGDSALYLCASGPGQGLYEQYFGPGTRLTVT.

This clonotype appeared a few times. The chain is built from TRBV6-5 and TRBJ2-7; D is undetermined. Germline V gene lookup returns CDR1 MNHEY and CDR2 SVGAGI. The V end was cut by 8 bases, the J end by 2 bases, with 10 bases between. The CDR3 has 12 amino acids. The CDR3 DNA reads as TGTGCCAGCGGAAATACCCCCTACGAGCAGTACTTC. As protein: CASGNTPYEQYF.

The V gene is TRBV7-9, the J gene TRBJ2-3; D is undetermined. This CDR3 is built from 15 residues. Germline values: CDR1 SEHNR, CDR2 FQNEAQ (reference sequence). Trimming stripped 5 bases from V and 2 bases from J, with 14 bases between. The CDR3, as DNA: TGTGCCAGCAGCAGTCCTTTCGGCGACACAGATACGCAGTATTTT. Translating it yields CASSSPFGDTDTQYF.

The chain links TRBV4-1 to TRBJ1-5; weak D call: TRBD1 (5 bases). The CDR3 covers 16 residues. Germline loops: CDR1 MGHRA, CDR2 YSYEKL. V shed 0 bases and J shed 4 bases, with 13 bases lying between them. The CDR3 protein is CASSQDFQGRNQPQHF. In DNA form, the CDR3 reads TGCGCCAGCAGCCAAGATTTCCAGGGCCGAAATCAGCCCCAGCATTTT.

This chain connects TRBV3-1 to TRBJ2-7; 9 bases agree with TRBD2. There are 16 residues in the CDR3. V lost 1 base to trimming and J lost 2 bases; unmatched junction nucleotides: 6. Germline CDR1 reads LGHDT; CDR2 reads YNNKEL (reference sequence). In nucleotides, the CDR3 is TGTGCCAGCAGCCAAGGGGCGGGAGGGGAGGCCTACGAGCAGTACTTC. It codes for CASSQGAGGEAYEQYF.

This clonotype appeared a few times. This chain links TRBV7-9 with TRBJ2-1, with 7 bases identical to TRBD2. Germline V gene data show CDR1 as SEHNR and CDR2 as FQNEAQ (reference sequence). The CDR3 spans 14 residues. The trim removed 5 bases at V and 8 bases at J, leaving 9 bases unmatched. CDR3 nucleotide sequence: TGTGCCAGCAGCCCTAGCGGTCCCCGGGATGAGCAGTTCTTC. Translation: CASSPSGPRDEQFF. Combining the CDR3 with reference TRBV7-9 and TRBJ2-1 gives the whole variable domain DTGVSQNPRHKITKRGQNVTFRCDPISEHNRLYWYRQTLGQGPEFLTYFQNEAQLEKSRLLSDRFSAERPKGSFSTLEIQRTEQGDSAMYLCASSPSGPRDEQFFGPGTRLTVL.

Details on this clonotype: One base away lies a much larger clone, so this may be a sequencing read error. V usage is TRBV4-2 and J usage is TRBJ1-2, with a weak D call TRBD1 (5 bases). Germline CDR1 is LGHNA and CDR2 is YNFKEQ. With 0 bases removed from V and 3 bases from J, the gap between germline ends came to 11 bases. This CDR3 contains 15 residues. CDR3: CASSQEGTVHYGYTF. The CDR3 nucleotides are TGTGCCAGCAGCCAAGAAGGGACGGTCCACTATGGCTACACCTTC.

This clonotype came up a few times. CDR3 bases: TGCAGTGCTAGAGGGGGGCACAATGAGCAGTTCTTC. Encoded protein: CSARGGHNEQFF. The chain carries TRBV20-1 and TRBJ2-1; possible D gene TRBD1, 6 bases. V was pared by 1 base and J by 5 bases, with 6 bases between. The CDR3 consists of 12 residues. Germline assignment: CDR1 DFQATT and CDR2 SNEGSKA (reference sequence).